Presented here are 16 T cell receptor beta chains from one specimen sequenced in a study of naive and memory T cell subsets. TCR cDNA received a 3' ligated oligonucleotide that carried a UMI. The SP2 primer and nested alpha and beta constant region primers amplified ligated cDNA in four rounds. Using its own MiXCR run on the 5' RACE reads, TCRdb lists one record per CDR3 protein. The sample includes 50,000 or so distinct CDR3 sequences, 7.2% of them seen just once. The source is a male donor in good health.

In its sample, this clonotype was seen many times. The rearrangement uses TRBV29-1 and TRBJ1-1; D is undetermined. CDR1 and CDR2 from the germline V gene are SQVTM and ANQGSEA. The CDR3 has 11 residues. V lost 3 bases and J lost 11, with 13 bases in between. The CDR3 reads CSVEVEAWAFF. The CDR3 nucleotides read TGCAGCGTTGAGGTGGAGGCGTGGGCTTTCTTT.

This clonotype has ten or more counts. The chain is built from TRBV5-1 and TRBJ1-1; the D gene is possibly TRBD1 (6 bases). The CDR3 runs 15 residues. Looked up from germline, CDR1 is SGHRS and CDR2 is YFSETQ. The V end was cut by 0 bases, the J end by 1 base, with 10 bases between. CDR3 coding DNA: TGCGCCAGCAGCTTGGCCGAACAGGGGAACACTGAAGCTTTCTTT. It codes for CASSLAEQGNTEAFF.

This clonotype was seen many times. The CDR3 sequence is CASSEVGGHTDTQYF. CDR3 in DNA: TGTGCCAGCAGTGAAGTGGGGGGGCACACAGATACGCAGTATTTT. The chain links TRBV6-1 to TRBJ2-3; the D gene is possibly TRBD2 (7 bases). CDR1 and CDR2 from the germline V gene are MNHNS and SASEGT. V was shortened by 1 base and J by 2 bases, with 10 bases between the two germline ends. The CDR3 loop spans 15 amino acids.

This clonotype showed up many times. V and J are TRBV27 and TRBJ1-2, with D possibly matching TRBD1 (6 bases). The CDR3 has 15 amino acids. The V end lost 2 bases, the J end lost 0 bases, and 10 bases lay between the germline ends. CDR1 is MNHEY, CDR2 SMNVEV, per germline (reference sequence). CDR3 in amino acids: CASSLVQGANYGYTF. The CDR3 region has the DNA TGTGCCAGCAGTTTAGTACAGGGAGCTAACTATGGCTACACCTTC.

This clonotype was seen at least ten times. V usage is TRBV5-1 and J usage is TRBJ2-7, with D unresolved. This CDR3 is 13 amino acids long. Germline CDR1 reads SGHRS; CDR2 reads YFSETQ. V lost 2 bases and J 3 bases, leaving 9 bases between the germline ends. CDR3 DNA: TGCGCCAGCAGCTTTTCAGACTTCTACGAGCAGTACTTC. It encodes CASSFSDFYEQYF.

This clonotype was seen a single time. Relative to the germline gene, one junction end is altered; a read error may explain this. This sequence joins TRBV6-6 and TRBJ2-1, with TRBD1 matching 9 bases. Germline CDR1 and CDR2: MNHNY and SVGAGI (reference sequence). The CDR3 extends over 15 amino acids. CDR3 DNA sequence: TGTGCCAGCAGTGGGACAGGGAGCTCCTACAATGAGCGGTTCTTC. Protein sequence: CASSGTGSSYNERFF.

The CDR3 spells CASSQGDRAEETQYF. The DNA for the CDR3 is TGTGCCAGCAGCCAAGGGGACAGGGCCGAAGAGACCCAGTACTTC. The V gene is TRBV4-2, the J gene TRBJ2-5, with 9 bases aligning to TRBD1. V lost 1 base, J lost 3 bases, and 3 bases stayed unmatched. Germline loops: CDR1 LGHNA, CDR2 YNFKEQ. This CDR3 has 15 amino acids.

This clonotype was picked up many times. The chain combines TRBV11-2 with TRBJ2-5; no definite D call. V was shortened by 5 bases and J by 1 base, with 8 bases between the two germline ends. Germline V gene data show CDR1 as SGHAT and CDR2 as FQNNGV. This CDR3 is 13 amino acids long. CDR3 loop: CASSQPVQETQYF. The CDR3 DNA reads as TGTGCCAGCAGCCAGCCAGTCCAAGAGACCCAGTACTTC.

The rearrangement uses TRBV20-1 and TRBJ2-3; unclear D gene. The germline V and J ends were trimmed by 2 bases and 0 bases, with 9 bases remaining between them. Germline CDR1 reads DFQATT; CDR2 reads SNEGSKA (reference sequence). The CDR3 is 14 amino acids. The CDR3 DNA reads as TGCAGTGCTAGATTAATGCAGAGCACAGATACGCAGTATTTT. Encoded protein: CSARLMQSTDTQYF.

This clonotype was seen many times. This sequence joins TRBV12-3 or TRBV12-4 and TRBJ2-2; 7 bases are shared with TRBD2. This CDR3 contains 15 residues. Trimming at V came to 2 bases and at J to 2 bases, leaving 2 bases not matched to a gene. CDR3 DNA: TGTGCCAGCAGTTTACTAGCGGACAACACCGGGGAGCTGTTTTTT. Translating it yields CASSLLADNTGELFF.

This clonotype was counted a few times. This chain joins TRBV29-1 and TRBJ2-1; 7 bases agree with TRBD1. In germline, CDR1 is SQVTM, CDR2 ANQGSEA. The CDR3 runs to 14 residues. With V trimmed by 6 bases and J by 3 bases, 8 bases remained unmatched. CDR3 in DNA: TGCAGCGTAGGCAGGGACAGCAACTACAATGAGCAGTTCTTC. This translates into CSVGRDSNYNEQFF.

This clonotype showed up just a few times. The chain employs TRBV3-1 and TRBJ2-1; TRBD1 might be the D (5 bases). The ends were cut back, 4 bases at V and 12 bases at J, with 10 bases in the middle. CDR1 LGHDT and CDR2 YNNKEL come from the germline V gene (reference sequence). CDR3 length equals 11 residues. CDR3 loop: CASSRDQGQFF. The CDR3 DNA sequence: TGTGCCAGCAGCCGGGATCAGGGGCAGTTCTTC.

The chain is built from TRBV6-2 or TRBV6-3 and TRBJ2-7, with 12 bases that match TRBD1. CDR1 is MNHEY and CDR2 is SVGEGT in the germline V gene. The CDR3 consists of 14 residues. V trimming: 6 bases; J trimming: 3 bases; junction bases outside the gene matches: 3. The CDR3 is CASRGTGGIYEQYF. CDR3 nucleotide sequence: TGTGCCAGCAGGGGGACAGGGGGCATCTACGAGCAGTACTTC.

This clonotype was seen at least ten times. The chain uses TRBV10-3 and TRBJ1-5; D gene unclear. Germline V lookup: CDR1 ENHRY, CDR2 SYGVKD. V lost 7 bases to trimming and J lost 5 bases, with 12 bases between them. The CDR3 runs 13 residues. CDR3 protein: CAIKEADYQPQHF. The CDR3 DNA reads TGTGCCATCAAGGAGGCAGATTATCAGCCCCAGCATTTT.

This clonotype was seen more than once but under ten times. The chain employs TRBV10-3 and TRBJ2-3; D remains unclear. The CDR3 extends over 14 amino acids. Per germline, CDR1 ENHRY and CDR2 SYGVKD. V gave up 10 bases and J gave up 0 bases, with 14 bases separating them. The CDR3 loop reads CANSEDTSTDTQYF. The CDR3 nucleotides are TGTGCCAACTCAGAAGACACAAGCACAGATACGCAGTATTTT.

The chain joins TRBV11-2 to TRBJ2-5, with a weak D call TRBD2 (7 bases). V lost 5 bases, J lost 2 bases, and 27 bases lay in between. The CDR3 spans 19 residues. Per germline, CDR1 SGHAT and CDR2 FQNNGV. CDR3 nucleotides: TGTGCCAGCAGCATAAGGGGGGGAGTCATCGACGGCGAACAAGAGACCCAGTACTTC. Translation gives CASSIRGGVIDGEQETQYF.